These 27 T cell receptor beta chains came from one sample sequenced in a study of blood T cell repertoires in COVID-19. Assay used: immunoSEQ multiplex PCR; TCRdb lists only in-frame clones, some missing. The data contain about 74,000 clones, about 86% of them singletons. Material for sequencing was peripheral blood. Source of these receptors: a woman aged 80 or over with active or convalescent COVID-19.

This clone is a singleton in its sample. The V and J genes are TRBV11-2 and TRBJ1-4; D not certain. V was cut by 8 bases and J by 5 bases, with 15 bases left in between. CDR3 length: 14 residues. Germline lookup yields CDR1 SGHAT and CDR2 FQNNGV. The CDR3: CASGLVGANEKLFF. CDR3 bases: TGTGCCAGCGGATTGGTGGGCGCGAATGAAAAACTGTTTTTT.

V is TRBV19 and J is TRBJ1-2; TRBD1 aligns across 8 bases. Germline V gene data show CDR1 as LNHDA and CDR2 as SQIVND (reference sequence). CDR3 length equals 17 residues. Trimming took 2 bases from V and 0 from J; bases not matched to a gene: 8. The CDR3 DNA reads as TGTGCCAGTAGTATAACTACGGGACAGGCTCCTAACTATGGCTACACCTTC. The encoded protein is CASSITTGQAPNYGYTF.

The chain recombines TRBV11-2 with TRBJ2-5; D uncertain. Germline values: CDR1 SGHAT, CDR2 FQNNGV. CDR3 length: 13 residues. The V gene lost 1 base and the J gene lost 2 bases, with 5 bases spanning the gap. This CDR3 is CASSLGQQETQYF. In DNA, the CDR3 is TGTGCCAGCAGCTTAGGTCAGCAAGAGACCCAGTACTTC.

The CDR3 DNA is TGTGCCAGTAGTTCACCACAGGGGACGGGGGAGCTGTTTTTT. This sequence encodes CASSSPQGTGELFF. The chain uses TRBV19 and TRBJ2-2, with TRBD1 matching over 7 bases. CDR1 is LNHDA, CDR2 SQIVND, per germline (reference sequence). CDR3 length: 14 residues. Trimming took 5 bases from V and 8 from J; bases not matched to a gene: 8.

V usage is TRBV18 and J usage is TRBJ1-2; 7 bases line up with TRBD1. Germline CDR1 KGHSH, CDR2 LQKENI. Trimming at V came to 1 base and at J to 0 bases, leaving 8 bases not matched to a gene. CDR3 length equals 17 residues. As DNA, the CDR3 is TGTGCCAGCTCACCACGGGACAGCCTTGCACCTAACTATGGCTACACCTTC. Protein product: CASSPRDSLAPNYGYTF.

The rearrangement joins TRBV5-1 to TRBJ2-5; perhaps TRBD1 as D (6 bases). The germline CDR1 and CDR2 sequences are SGHRS and YFSETQ. The CDR3 extends over 13 amino acids. V dropped 5 bases and J dropped 3 bases, with 11 bases sitting between them. The CDR3 DNA reads TGCGCCAGCAGTCCGGACAGAAAAGAGACCCAGTACTTC. Translated, it gives CASSPDRKETQYF. Full variable domain (remainder filled in from reference TRBV5-1 and TRBJ2-5): KAGVTQTPRYLIKTRGQQVTLSCSPISGHRSVSWYQQTPGQGLQFLFEYFSETQRNKGNFPGRFSGRQFSNSRSEMNVSTLELGDSALYLCASSPDRKETQYFGPGTRLLVL.

This clone has a single count. This chain joins TRBV10-3 and TRBJ1-1, with TRBD1 as a possible D gene (5 bases). The CDR3 length is 15 residues. The germline CDR1 and CDR2 sequences are ENHRY and SYGVKD. V lost 2 bases to trimming and J lost 5 bases, with 15 bases between them. The CDR3 sequence: CAISEDGGKNTEAFF. The CDR3 DNA reads TGTGCCATCAGTGAGGACGGGGGTAAGAATACTGAAGCTTTCTTT.

A few counts support this clone. The chain is built from TRBV30 and TRBJ1-2; 8 bases fit TRBD1. The ends lost 3 bases at V and 4 bases at J; junction bases unmatched: 4. Germline V lookup: CDR1 GTSNPN, CDR2 SVGIG (reference sequence). The CDR3 extends over 13 amino acids. This CDR3 reads CAWRGQGAYGYTF. As DNA, the CDR3 is TGTGCCTGGAGAGGACAGGGAGCCTATGGCTACACCTTC.

The rearrangement uses TRBV7-9 and TRBJ1-1, with a possible D match to TRBD1 (5 bases). Per germline, CDR1 SEHNR and CDR2 FQNEAQ (reference sequence). The CDR3 extends over 14 amino acids. Trimming took 2 bases from V and 2 from J, leaving 9 bases between them. This chain's CDR3 is CASSLHGANTEAFF. In nucleotides, the CDR3 is TGTGCCAGCAGCTTACATGGGGCCAACACTGAAGCTTTCTTT.

The chain uses TRBV6-5 and TRBJ2-3; D is ambiguous. This CDR3 is built from 14 residues. The V gene lost 4 bases and the J gene lost 2 bases, with 10 bases spanning the gap. Per the germline V gene, CDR1 is MNHEY and CDR2 is SVGAGI. CDR3 in DNA: TGTGCCAGCAGTTTAAGACTTTTCACAGATACGCAGTATTTT. Translated: CASSLRLFTDTQYF.

In this sample, this clone turned up once. The chain is built from TRBV21-1 and TRBJ2-7; no check of the table's D call, TRBD1, against the DNA was made. TRBV21-1 is a known pseudogene. This CDR3 comprises 13 residues. This chain's CDR3 is CASPRDRSYEQYF. CDR3 bases: TGTGCCAGCCCCCGGGACAGATCCTACGAGCAGTACTTC.

CDR3 in amino acids: CASSLGGQQAFF. The CDR3 bases are TGTGCCAGCAGCTTAGGGGGACAGCAAGCTTTCTTT. This chain uses TRBV7-8 with TRBJ1-1; 7 positions agree with TRBD1. Germline lookup yields CDR1 SGHVS and CDR2 FQNEAQ. The ends lost 1 base at V and 9 bases at J; junction bases unmatched: 2. The CDR3 consists of 12 residues. Together with reference TRBV7-8 and TRBJ1-1, the CDR3 gives the full variable domain: GAGVSQSPRYKVAKRGQDVALRCDPISGHVSLFWYQQALGQGPEFLTYFQNEAQLDKSGLPSDRFFAERPEGSVSTLKIQRTQQEDSAVYLCASSLGGQQAFFGQGTRLTVV.

The V gene is TRBV24-1, the J gene TRBJ2-5; 8 bases are a match to TRBD1. This CDR3 is built from 15 residues. Germline CDR1 reads KGHDR; CDR2 reads SFDVKD. V shed 4 bases and J 5 bases; nucleotides not matched to a gene: 8. The CDR3 coding sequence is TGTGCCACCAGTGAAACGACAGGGGACCGTGAGACCCAGTACTTC. Protein sequence: CATSETTGDRETQYF.

This chain connects TRBV13 to TRBJ2-1, with 11 bases aligning to TRBD2. V shed 5 bases and J 9 bases; nucleotides not matched to a gene: 9. The CDR3 extends over 15 amino acids. Per germline, CDR1 PRHDT and CDR2 FYEKMQ (reference sequence). The CDR3 DNA reads TGTGCCAGCAGCAGTAGCGGGAGGGCCGGTATTGAGCAGTTCTTC. This translates into CASSSSGRAGIEQFF.

This clone was seen a single time. This rearrangement joins TRBV4-1 to TRBJ2-1; maybe TRBD2 (6 bases). Germline V gene lookup returns CDR1 MGHRA and CDR2 YSYEKL. V was clipped by 4 bases and J by 0 bases, with 13 bases between them. The CDR3 runs to 16 residues. CDR3 nucleotides: TGCGCCAGCAGCCTCCAGCGGCGGGACTCCTACAATGAGCAGTTCTTC. It codes for CASSLQRRDSYNEQFF.

The chain recombines TRBV14 with TRBJ1-2; D gene uncertain. V was cut by 1 base and J by 4 bases, with 16 bases left in between. The CDR3 has 16 amino acids. CDR1 SGHDN and CDR2 FVKESK come from the germline V gene. CDR3 sequence (DNA): TGTGCCAGCAGCCAAGTTGGTCCGAGAAGTAGCTATGGCTACACCTTC. As protein: CASSQVGPRSSYGYTF.

Written as DNA, the CDR3 is TGTGCCATCAGCTTCACTCGAGACACTGAAGCTTTCTTT. This sequence encodes CAISFTRDTEAFF. This chain connects TRBV10-3 to TRBJ1-1; no definite D call. Germline assignment: CDR1 ENHRY and CDR2 SYGVKD. The CDR3 is made up of 13 amino acids. The V and J ends lost 6 bases and 3 bases respectively, with 11 bases between them.

As concerns this clone: Germline is not matched at one junction end, which may reflect a read error. The chain joins TRBV7-7 to TRBJ2-1; weak D call: TRBD2 (5 bases). The CDR3 extends over 13 amino acids. Germline V gives CDR1 SSHAT, CDR2 FNYEAQ (reference sequence). The CDR3 bases are TGTGCTAGCAGCTTAGAATCGGGGATTGAGCAGTTCTTC. This translates into CASSLESGIEQFF.

The chain couples TRBV5-1 to TRBJ2-2, with 8 bases that match TRBD1. CDR3 length equals 15 residues. V lost 4 bases to trimming and J lost 3 bases; unmatched junction nucleotides: 5. CDR1 and CDR2 from the germline V gene are SGHRS and YFSETQ. The CDR3 DNA sequence: TGCGCCAGCAGCGGGTCGACAGGGGACACCGGGGAGCTGTTTTTT. Amino acids: CASSGSTGDTGELFF.

The chain is built from TRBV29-1 and TRBJ1-1, with 9 bases fitting TRBD1. The V gene end was trimmed by 7 bases and the J gene end by 1 base; junction bases not matched to a gene: 7. This CDR3 contains 14 residues. CDR1 and CDR2 (germline): SQVTM, ANQGSEA. For the CDR3, the DNA is TGCAGCGGCGCCGCGGGACAGGGGAACACTGAAGCTTTCTTT. Its translation is CSGAAGQGNTEAFF.

V is TRBV28 and J is TRBJ1-2; D call uncertain. The V gene lost 7 bases and the J gene lost 4 bases, with 10 bases spanning the gap. Germline CDR1 is MDHEN and CDR2 is SYDVKM. The CDR3 runs to 12 residues. In DNA, the CDR3 is TGTGCCAGCACCACCGGTTCCTATGGCTACACCTTC. Encoded protein: CASTTGSYGYTF.

This clone was picked up one time. The J gene is TRBJ2-5, the V gene TRBV5-4, with 9 bases identical to TRBD1. The CDR3 spans 16 residues. V lost 4 bases to trimming and J lost 2 bases; unmatched junction nucleotides: 9. Germline CDR1 is SGHNT and CDR2 is YYREEE (reference sequence). CDR3 in amino acids: CASSPGQGGRQETQYF. The CDR3 DNA reads as TGTGCCAGCAGCCCGGGACAGGGAGGGCGGCAAGAGACCCAGTACTTC.

This clone has more than one count but fewer than ten. The chain is built from TRBV6-2 or TRBV6-3 and TRBJ2-2; 12 bases are a match to TRBD1. This CDR3 has 19 residues. CDR1 is MNHEY, CDR2 SVGEGT, per germline. J was trimmed by 0 bases and V by 5 bases; bases with no gene match: 10. CDR3 coding DNA: TGTGCCAGCAGTAAGGGACAGGGGGCCCTCATCGCGAACACCGGGGAGCTGTTTTTT. It codes for CASSKGQGALIANTGELFF.

The chain carries TRBV6-6 and TRBJ2-7, with 7 positions matching TRBD1. The V segment lost 5 bases and the J segment 2 bases; nucleotides outside the gene matches: 12. This CDR3 is 16 amino acids long. The germline gives CDR1 MNHNY, CDR2 SVGAGI (reference sequence). The CDR3 nucleotides are TGTGCCAGCAGTCTTACGACCAGGGGGAATCCCTACGAGCAGTACTTC. It specifies CASSLTTRGNPYEQYF.

With respect to this clone: Germline and junction disagree at one end, which may indicate a read error. The chain combines TRBV7-7 with TRBJ2-1; TRBD2 matches 8 bases. The CDR3 totals 14 residues. CDR1 and CDR2 (germline): SSHAT, FNYEAQ (reference sequence). This chain's CDR3 is CASSRRLASNEQFF. DNA of the CDR3: TGTGCTAGCAGCCGCCGACTAGCGTCCAATGAGCAGTTCTTC.

The gene calls are TRBV9 and TRBJ1-1; 9 bases fit TRBD1. This CDR3 comprises 14 residues. Germline trimming cut 3 bases from V and 5 bases from J; bases unmatched to any gene: 5. Germline V CDR1 and CDR2: SGDLS, YYNGEE. The CDR3 bases are TGTGCCAGCAGCGGCGACAGGGGGTGGACTGAAGCTTTCTTT. Encoded protein: CASSGDRGWTEAFF.

This clone was seen a handful of times. V usage is TRBV5-1 and J usage is TRBJ2-1; D might be TRBD2 (6 bases). V dropped 4 bases and J dropped 13 bases, with 27 bases sitting between them. CDR3 size: 16 residues. The V gene's germline CDR1 is SGHRS and CDR2 YFSETQ. CDR3 in amino acids: CASSTGTLVGFPLQFF. The CDR3 DNA reads as TGCGCCAGCAGCACCGGGACTCTAGTTGGGTTCCCCTTACAGTTCTTC.